These 9 T cell receptor beta chains originate from one sample sequenced in a study of T-cell reconstitution after alpha-beta-depleted transplantation in children. Unique molecular identifiers were used in preparing the TCRbeta library. TCRdb processed the PCR reads anew with MiXCR; each CDR3 protein has one entry. The sample lists more than 300,000 distinct CDR3 sequences, about 16% occurring once. The sequences come from PBMCs, mostly from graft donor cells, collected 360 days after TCRalphabeta/CD19-depleted stem cell transplant. The receptors here all came from a male patient between 2 and 10 years old who had a stem cell transplant for acute lymphoblastic leukemia, so the T cells may come from the graft donor.

This clonotype was seen more than once but under ten times. The V gene is TRBV12-3 or TRBV12-4, the J gene TRBJ2-1, with 7 bases that match TRBD2. J lost 4 bases, V lost 2 bases, and 11 bases had no gene match. The CDR3 loop spans 17 amino acids. The chain's CDR3 is CASSLRGAGPLYNEQFF. As DNA, the CDR3 is TGTGCCAGCAGTTTACGGGGAGCGGGACCCCTTTACAATGAGCAGTTCTTC.

The rearrangement links TRBV7-8 to TRBJ2-3, with a weak D call TRBD2 (5 bases). V was trimmed by 5 bases and J by 6 bases, leaving 9 bases between them. The germline V gene encodes CDR1 SGHVS and CDR2 FQNEAQ. The CDR3 totals 12 residues. CDR3: CASSPERDTQYF. The DNA for the CDR3 is TGTGCCAGCAGCCCTGAGCGGGATACGCAGTATTTT.

In this sample, this clonotype turned up many times. This chain uses TRBV29-1 with TRBJ2-2, with D perhaps matching TRBD1 or TRBD2 (5 bases each). The CDR3 is 13 amino acids. V was clipped by 8 bases and J by 0 bases, with 10 bases between them. Germline V CDR1 and CDR2: SQVTM, ANQGSEA. The CDR3 bases are TGCAGCTTCGGGGCCTCGAACACCGGGGAGCTGTTTTTT. This gives the protein CSFGASNTGELFF.

The V call is TRBV27, the J call TRBJ1-5; maybe TRBD1 (5 bases). The V and J ends lost 7 bases and 6 bases respectively, with 13 bases between them. Germline CDR1 and CDR2: MNHEY and SMNVEV (reference sequence). This CDR3 has 13 residues. For the CDR3, the DNA is TGTGCCAGCAAATCAGGGTATTTTCAGCCCCAGCATTTT. This codes for CASKSGYFQPQHF.

V and J are TRBV28 and TRBJ2-7; no definite D call. V was clipped by 7 bases and J by 3 bases, with 19 bases between them. The CDR3 has 15 amino acids. Germline CDR1 MDHEN, CDR2 SYDVKM. CDR3 sequence: CASTSFGSERYEQYF. CDR3 DNA sequence: TGTGCCAGCACCTCCTTCGGTTCCGAACGCTACGAGCAGTACTTC.

The J gene is TRBJ2-2, the V gene TRBV27; D call uncertain. The CDR3 sequence is 16 residues long. The V gene lost 8 bases and the J gene lost 3 bases, with 19 bases spanning the gap. The V gene's germline CDR1 is MNHEY and CDR2 SMNVEV (reference sequence). The CDR3 sequence is CASAMDGFQDTGELFF. The CDR3 DNA follows: TGTGCCAGCGCTATGGATGGATTTCAGGACACCGGGGAGCTGTTTTTT.

This clonotype was recorded a few times. The V call is TRBV5-1, the J call TRBJ2-7; 14 bases are a match to TRBD2. V shed 0 bases and J 3 bases; nucleotides not matched to a gene: 14. The CDR3 covers 20 residues. Germline loops: CDR1 SGHRS, CDR2 YFSETQ. CDR3 nucleotide sequence: TGCGCCAGCAGCTTGGGAACCGGGACTAGCGGGAGCTTGAGGAACTACGAGCAGTACTTC. Encoded protein: CASSLGTGTSGSLRNYEQYF.

The rearrangement links TRBV27 to TRBJ2-7; the match to TRBD2 covers 11 bases. The ends lost 5 bases at V and 6 bases at J; junction bases unmatched: 6. CDR3 length equals 14 residues. Germline lookup yields CDR1 MNHEY and CDR2 SMNVEV (reference sequence). DNA of the CDR3: TGTGCCAGCAGTATAGCGGGAGGGCTGGGCGAGCAGTACTTC. Its protein is CASSIAGGLGEQYF.

This clonotype occurred a few times. This chain links TRBV5-1 with TRBJ1-1, with D uncertain. Germline V CDR1 and CDR2: SGHRS, YFSETQ. The CDR3 consists of 13 residues. Trimming took 2 bases from V and 4 from J, leaving 9 bases between them. The CDR3 nucleotides are TGCGCCAGCAGCTTAACGGGTACCACTGAAGCTTTCTTT. It encodes CASSLTGTTEAFF.